The sequence of this T cell receptor beta chain was determined in a study of cytomegalovirus exposure and HLA in healthy donors. Study-wide findings and caveats: As confirmed in vitro, a few CMV-associated chains were specific for CMV antigens.

Notes on this clone: Its antigen is as yet unknown.

Vbeta (60) and Jbeta (13) primers were used in the PCR. Here immunoSEQ multiplex PCR was the method, and the copy in TCRdb shows in-frame clones only, minus some. The data show roughly 140,000 clones, with around 66% seen just once and 2.5% to 3.5% held by the top ten. The CDR3 totals 13 residues. Germline V lookup: CDR1 SGHDT, CDR2 YYEEEE. Trimming removed 5 bases from V and 11 bases from J, with 14 bases in between. The receptor was isolated from a woman aged 25-40 years in good health and CMV-seropositive. Sequencing was done on a sample of PBMCs. The chain joins TRBV5-6 to TRBJ1-6; D might be TRBD1 (5 bases). For the CDR3, the DNA is TGTGCCAGCAGGTCGTGGGGGGTAACACCCCTCCACTTT. It is translated as CASRSWGVTPLHF.